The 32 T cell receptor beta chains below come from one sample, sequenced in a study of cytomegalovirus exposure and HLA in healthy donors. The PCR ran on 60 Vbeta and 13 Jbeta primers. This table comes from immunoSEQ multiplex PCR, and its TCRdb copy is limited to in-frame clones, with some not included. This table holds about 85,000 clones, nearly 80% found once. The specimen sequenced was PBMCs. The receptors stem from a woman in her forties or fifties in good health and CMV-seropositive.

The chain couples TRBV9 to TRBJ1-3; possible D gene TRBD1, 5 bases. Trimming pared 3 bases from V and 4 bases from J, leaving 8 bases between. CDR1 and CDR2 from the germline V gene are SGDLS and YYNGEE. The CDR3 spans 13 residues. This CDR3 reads CASSAGGGNTIYF. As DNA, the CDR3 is TGTGCCAGCAGCGCCGGGGGGGGAAACACCATATATTTT.

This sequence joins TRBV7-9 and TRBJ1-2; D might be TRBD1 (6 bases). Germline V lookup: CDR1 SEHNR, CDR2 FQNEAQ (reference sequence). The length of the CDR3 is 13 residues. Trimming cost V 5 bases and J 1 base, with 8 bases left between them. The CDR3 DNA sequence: TGTGCCAGCAGCGAGGGGGTTAACTATGGCTACACCTTC. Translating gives CASSEGVNYGYTF.

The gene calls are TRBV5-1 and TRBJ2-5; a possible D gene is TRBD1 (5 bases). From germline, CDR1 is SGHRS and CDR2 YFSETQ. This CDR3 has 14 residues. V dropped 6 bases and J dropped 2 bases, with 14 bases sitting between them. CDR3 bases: TGCGCCAGCATCGAGCCAGGGTCTCAAGAGACCCAGTACTTC. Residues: CASIEPGSQETQYF.

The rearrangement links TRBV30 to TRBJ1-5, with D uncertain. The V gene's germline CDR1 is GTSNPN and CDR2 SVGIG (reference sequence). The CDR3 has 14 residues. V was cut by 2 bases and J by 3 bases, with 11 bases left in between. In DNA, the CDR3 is TGTGCCTGGAGTCGAGACAAGAACAATCAGCCCCAGCATTTT. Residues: CAWSRDKNNQPQHF.

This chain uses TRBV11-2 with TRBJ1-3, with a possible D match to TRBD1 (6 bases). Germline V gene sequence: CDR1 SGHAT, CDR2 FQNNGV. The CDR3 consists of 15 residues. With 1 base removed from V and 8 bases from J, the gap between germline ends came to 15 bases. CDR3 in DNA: TGTGCCAGCAGCTTAGGGCCCTACAGGGTTGACACCATATATTTT. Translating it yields CASSLGPYRVDTIYF.

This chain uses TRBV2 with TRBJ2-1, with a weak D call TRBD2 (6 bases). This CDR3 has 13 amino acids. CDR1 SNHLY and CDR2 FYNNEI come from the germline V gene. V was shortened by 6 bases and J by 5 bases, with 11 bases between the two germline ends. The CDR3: CASRGTPDNEQFF. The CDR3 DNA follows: TGTGCCAGCAGGGGGACTCCGGACAATGAGCAGTTCTTC.

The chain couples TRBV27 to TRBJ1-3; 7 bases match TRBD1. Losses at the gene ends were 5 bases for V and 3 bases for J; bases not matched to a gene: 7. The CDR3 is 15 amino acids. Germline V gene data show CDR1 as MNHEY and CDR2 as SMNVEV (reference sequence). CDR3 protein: CASSQRDSIGNTIYF. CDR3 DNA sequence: TGTGCCAGCAGTCAGAGGGACAGCATTGGAAACACCATATATTTT.

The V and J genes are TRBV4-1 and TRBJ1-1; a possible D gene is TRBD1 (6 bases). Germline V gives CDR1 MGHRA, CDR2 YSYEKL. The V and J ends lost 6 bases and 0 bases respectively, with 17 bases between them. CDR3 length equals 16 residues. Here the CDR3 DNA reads TGCGCCAGCAGTCATGGGGGGGCGGGCATGAACACTGAAGCTTTCTTT. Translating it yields CASSHGGAGMNTEAFF.

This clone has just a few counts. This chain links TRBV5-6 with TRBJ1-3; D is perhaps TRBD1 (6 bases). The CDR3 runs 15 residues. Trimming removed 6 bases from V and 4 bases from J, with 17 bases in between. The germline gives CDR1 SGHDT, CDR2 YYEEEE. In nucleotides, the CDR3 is TGTGCCAGCACCCCCGGGGGGGCGCCCGGAAACACCATATATTTT. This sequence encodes CASTPGGAPGNTIYF.

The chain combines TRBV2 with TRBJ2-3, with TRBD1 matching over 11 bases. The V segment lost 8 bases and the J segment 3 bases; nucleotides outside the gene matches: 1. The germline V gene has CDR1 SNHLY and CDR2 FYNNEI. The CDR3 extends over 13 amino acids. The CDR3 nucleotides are TGTGCCAGCCGGGACAGGGGGACAGATACGCAGTATTTT. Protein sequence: CASRDRGTDTQYF.

CDR3 coding DNA: TGTGCCAGCAAAGGCGGAATGTCCAAAAATGAAAAACTGTTTTTT. This translates into CASKGGMSKNEKLFF. The V gene is TRBV5-6, the J gene TRBJ1-4; no clear D. The CDR3 runs to 15 residues. With 6 bases removed from V and 5 bases from J, the gap between germline ends came to 17 bases. Germline-derived CDR1 and CDR2 are SGHDT and YYEEEE.

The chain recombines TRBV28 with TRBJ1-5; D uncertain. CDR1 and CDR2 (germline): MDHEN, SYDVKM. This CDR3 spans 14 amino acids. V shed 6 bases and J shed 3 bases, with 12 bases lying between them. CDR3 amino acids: CASRTPQFNQPQHF. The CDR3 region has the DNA TGTGCCAGCAGGACACCCCAGTTCAATCAGCCCCAGCATTTT.

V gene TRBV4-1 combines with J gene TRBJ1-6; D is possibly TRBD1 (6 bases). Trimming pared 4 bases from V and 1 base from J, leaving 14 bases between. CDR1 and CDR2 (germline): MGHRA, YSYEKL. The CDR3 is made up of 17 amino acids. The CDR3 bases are TGCGCCAGCAGCCCCTTGAGGGGGTTTTCCTATAATTCACCCCTCCACTTT. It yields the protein CASSPLRGFSYNSPLHF.

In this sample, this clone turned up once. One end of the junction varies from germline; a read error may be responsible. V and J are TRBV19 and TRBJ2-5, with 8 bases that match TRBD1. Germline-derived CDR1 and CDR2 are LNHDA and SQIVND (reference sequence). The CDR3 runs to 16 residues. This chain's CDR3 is CASSIDRQGARETRYF. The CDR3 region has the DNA TGTGCCAGTAGTATAGATCGCCAGGGGGCGAGAGAGACCCGGTACTTC. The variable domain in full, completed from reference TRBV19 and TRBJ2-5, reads DGGITQSPKYLFRKEGQNVTLSCEQNLNHDAMYWYRQDPGQGLRLIYYSQIVNDFQKGDIAEGYSVSREKKESFPLTVTSAQKNPTAFYLCASSIDRQGARETRYFGPGTRLLVL.

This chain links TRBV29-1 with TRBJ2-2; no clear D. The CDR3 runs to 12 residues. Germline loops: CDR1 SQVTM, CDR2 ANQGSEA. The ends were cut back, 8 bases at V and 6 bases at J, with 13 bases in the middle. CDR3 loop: CSTRLRSGELFF. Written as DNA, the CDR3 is TGCAGCACGCGACTGAGGTCCGGGGAGCTGTTTTTT.

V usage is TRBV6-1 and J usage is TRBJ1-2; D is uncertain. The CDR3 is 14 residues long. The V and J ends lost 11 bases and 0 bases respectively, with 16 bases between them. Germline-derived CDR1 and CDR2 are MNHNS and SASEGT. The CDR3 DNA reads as TGTGCCCTCCGGGAACGGGCTTCTAACTATGGCTACACCTTC. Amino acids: CALRERASNYGYTF.

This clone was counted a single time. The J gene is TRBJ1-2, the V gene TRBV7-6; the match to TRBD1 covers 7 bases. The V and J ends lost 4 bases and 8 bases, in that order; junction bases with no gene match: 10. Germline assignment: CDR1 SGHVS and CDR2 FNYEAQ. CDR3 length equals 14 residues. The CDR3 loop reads CASSSLGQREGYTF. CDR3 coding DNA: TGTGCCAGCAGCTCGCTGGGACAGCGCGAGGGCTACACCTTC. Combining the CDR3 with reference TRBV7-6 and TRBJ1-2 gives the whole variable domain GAGVSQSPRYKVTKRGQDVALRCDPISGHVSLYWYRQALGQGPEFLTYFNYEAQQDKSGLPNDRFSAERPEGSISTLTIQRTEQRDSAMYRCASSSLGQREGYTFGSGTRLTVV.

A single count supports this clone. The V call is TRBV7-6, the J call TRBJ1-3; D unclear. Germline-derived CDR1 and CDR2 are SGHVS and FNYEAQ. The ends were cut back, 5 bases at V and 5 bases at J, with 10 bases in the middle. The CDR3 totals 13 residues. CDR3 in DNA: TGTGCCAGCAGCCCTAAGCTCAGAAACACCATATATTTT. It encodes CASSPKLRNTIYF.

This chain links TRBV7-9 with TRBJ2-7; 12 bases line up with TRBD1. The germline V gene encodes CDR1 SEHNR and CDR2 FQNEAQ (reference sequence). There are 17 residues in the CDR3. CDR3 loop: CSVPRDRGLAPAYEQYV. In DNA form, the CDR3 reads TGTTCCGTCCCCCGGGACAGGGGGCTCGCACCCGCCTACGAGCAGTACGTC.

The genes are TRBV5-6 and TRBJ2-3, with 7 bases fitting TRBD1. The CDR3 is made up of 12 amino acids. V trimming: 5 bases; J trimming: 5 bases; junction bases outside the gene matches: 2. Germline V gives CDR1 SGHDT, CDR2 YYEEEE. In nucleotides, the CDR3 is TGTGCCAGCAGTTCAGGGGGAGATACGCAGTATTTT. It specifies CASSSGGDTQYF.

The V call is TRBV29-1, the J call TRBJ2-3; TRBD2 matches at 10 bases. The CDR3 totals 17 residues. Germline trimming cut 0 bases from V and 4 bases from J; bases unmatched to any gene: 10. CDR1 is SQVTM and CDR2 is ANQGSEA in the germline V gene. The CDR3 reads CSVEDGKRGGISDTQYF. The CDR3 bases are TGCAGCGTTGAAGATGGCAAGCGGGGGGGTATATCAGATACGCAGTATTTT.

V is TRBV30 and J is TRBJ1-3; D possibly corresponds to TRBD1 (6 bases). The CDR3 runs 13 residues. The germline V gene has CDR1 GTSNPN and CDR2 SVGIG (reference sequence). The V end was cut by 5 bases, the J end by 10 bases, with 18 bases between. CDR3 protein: CAWGNGFRGTIYF. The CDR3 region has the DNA TGTGCCTGGGGGAACGGGTTCAGGGGAACCATATATTTT.

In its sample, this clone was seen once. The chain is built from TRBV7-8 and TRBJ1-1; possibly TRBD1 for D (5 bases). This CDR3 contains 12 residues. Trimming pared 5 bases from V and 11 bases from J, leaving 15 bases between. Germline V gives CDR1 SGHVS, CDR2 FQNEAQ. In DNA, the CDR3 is TGTGCCAGCAGCAATTCGGGGGGGGAGGCTTTCTTT. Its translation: CASSNSGGEAFF.

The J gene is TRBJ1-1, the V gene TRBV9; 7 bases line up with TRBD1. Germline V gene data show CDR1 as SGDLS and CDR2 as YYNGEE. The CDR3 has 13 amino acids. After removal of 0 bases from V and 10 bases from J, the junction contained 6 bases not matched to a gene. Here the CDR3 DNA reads TGTGCCAGCAGCGTAGGCACAGGGGAGCGAGCTTTCTTT. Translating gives CASSVGTGERAFF. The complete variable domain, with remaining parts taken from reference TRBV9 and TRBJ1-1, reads DSGVTQTPKHLITATGQRVTLRCSPRSGDLSVYWYQQSLDQGLQFLIQYYNGEERAKGNILERFSAQQFPDLHSELNLSSLELGDSALYFCASSVGTGERAFFGQGTRLTVV.

The CDR3 DNA reads TGTGCCACCAAGTACGCGGGAGGGCCGAACACCGGGGAGCTGTTTTTT. Amino acids: CATKYAGGPNTGELFF. This chain uses TRBV19 with TRBJ2-2; 9 bases fit TRBD2. The ends lost 10 bases at V and 0 bases at J; junction bases unmatched: 9. CDR1 and CDR2 from the germline V gene are LNHDA and SQIVND (reference sequence). This CDR3 is built from 16 residues.

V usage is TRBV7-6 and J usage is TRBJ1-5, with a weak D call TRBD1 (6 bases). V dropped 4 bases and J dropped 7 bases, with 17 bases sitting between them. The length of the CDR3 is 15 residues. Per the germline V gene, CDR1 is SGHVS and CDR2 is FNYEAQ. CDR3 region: CASSSTDSARQPQHF. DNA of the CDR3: TGTGCCAGCAGCTCTACGGACAGTGCTAGGCAGCCCCAGCATTTT.

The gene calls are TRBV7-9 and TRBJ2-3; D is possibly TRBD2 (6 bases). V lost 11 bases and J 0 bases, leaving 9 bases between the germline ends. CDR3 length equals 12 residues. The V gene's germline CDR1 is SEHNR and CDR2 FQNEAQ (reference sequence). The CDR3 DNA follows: TGTGCCCTAGGGACTAGCACAGATACGCAGTATTTT. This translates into CALGTSTDTQYF.

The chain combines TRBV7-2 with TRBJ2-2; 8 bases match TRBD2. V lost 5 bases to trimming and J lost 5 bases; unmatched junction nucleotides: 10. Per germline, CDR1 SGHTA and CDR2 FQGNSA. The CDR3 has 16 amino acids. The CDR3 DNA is TGTGCCAGCAGCCCCCACGGCGGGAGGTCGACCGGGGAGCTGTTTTTT. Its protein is CASSPHGGRSTGELFF.

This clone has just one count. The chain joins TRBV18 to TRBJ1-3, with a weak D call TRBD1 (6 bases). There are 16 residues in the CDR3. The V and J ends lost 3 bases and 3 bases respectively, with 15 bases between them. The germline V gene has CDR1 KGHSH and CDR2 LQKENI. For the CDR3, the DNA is TGTGCCAGCTCACCGAGGGACATCAGAAGTGGAAACACCATATATTTT. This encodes CASSPRDIRSGNTIYF. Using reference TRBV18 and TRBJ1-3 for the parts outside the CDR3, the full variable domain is NAGVMQNPRHLVRRRGQEARLRCSPMKGHSHVYWYRQLPEEGLKFMVYLQKENIIDESGMPKERFSAEFPKEGPSILRIQQVVRGDSAAYFCASSPRDIRSGNTIYFGEGSWLTVV.

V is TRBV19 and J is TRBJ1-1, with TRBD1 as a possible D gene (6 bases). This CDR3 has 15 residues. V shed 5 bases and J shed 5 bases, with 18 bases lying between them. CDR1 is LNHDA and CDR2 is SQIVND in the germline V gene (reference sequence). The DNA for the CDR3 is TGTGCCAGTAGTTGGGACCTACTAACAGGGACTGAAGCTTTCTTT. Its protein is CASSWDLLTGTEAFF.

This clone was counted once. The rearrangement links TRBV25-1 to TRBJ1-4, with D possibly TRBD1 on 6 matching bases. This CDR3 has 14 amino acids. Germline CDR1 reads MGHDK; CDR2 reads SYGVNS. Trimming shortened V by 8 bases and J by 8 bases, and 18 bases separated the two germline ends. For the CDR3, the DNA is TGTGCCAGCGGGTTTGGCAGGGGAGGGGAAAAACTGTTTTTT. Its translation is CASGFGRGGEKLFF.

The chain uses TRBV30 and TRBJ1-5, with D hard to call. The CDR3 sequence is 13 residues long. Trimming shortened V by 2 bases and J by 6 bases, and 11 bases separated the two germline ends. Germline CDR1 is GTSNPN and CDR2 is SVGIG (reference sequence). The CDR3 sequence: CAWSFRESQPQHF. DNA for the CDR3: TGTGCCTGGAGTTTTAGAGAGAGTCAGCCCCAGCATTTT.